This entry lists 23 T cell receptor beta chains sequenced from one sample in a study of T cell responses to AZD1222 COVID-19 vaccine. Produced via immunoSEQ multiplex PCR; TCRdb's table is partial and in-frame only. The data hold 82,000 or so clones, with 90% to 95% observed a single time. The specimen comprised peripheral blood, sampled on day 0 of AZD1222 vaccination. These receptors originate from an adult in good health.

Written as DNA, the CDR3 is TGTGCCAGCATCAAATCCCAGTACAATGAGCAGTTCTTC. It encodes CASIKSQYNEQFF. The chain recombines TRBV6-5 with TRBJ2-1; D remains ambiguous. The CDR3 totals 13 residues. Deletions cut 7 bases from V and 4 bases from J, with 11 bases between. Germline CDR1 is MNHEY and CDR2 is SVGAGI.

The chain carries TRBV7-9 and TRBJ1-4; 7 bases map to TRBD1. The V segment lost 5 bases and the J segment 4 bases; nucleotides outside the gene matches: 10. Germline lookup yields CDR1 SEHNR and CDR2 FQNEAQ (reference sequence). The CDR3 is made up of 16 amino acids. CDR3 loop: CASSPGGGGFNEKLFF. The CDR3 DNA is TGTGCCAGCAGCCCGGGAGGGGGCGGATTTAATGAAAAACTGTTTTTT.

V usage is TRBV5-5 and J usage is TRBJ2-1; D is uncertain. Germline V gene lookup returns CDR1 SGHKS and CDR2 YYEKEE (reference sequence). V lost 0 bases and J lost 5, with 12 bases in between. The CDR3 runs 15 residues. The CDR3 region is CASSLEQTLHNEQFF. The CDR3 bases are TGTGCCAGCAGCTTGGAACAGACCTTACACAATGAGCAGTTCTTC.

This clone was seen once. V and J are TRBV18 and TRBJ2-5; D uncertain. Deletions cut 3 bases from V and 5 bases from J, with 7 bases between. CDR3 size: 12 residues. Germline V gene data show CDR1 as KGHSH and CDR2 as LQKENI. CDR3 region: CASSPPHETQYF. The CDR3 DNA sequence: TGTGCCAGCTCACCTCCCCACGAGACCCAGTACTTC.

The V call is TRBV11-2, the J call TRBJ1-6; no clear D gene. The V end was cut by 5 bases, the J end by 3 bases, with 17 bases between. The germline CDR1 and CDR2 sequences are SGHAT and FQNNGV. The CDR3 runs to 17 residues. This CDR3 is CASSKMAGKIYNSPLHF. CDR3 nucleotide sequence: TGTGCCAGCAGCAAAATGGCGGGGAAAATCTATAATTCACCCCTCCACTTT.

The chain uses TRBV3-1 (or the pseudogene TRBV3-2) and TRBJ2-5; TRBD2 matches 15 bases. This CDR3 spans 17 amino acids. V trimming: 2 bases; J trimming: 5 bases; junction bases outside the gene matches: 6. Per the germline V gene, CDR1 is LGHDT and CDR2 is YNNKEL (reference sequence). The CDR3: CASSQRGLAGGRETQYF. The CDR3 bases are TGTGCCAGCAGCCAACGCGGACTAGCGGGGGGGAGGGAGACCCAGTACTTC.

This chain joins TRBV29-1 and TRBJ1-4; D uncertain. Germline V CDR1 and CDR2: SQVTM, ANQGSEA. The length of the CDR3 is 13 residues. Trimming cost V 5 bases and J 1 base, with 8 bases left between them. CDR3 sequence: CSVRVGTNEKLFF. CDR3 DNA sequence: TGCAGCGTTCGGGTGGGAACTAATGAAAAACTGTTTTTT.

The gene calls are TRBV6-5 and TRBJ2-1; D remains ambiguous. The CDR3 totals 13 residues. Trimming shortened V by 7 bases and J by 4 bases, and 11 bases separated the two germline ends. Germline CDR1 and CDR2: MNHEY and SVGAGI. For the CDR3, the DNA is TGTGCCAGCAACGAGGCCGGGTACAATGAGCAGTTCTTC. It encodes CASNEAGYNEQFF.

The CDR3 spells CAITEQGVGSYNEQFF. DNA of the CDR3: TGTGCCATCACAGAACAGGGTGTGGGCTCCTACAATGAGCAGTTCTTC. The J gene is TRBJ2-1, the V gene TRBV10-3; D might be TRBD1 (6 bases). The germline V gene has CDR1 ENHRY and CDR2 SYGVKD. The CDR3 is 16 amino acids. Trimming took 7 bases from V and 0 from J, leaving 16 bases between them.

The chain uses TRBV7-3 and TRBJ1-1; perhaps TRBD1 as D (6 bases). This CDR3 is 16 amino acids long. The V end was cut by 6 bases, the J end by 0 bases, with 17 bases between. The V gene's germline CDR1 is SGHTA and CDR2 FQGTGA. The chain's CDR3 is CASSLQGRSVNTEAFF. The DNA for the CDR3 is TGTGCCAGCAGTTTACAGGGTAGGTCCGTGAACACTGAAGCTTTCTTT.

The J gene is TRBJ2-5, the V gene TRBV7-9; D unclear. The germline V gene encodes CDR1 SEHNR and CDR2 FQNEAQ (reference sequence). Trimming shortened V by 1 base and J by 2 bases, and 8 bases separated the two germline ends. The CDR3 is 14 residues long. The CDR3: CASSLETAQETQYF. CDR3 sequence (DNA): TGTGCCAGCAGCTTAGAGACGGCTCAAGAGACCCAGTACTTC.

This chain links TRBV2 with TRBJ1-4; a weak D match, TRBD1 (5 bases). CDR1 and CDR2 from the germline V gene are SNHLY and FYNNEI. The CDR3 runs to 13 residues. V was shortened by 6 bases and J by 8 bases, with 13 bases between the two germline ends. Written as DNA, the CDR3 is TGTGCCAGCAGCAGGGCAGCGGGAGAAAAACTGTTTTTT. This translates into CASSRAAGEKLFF.

This chain's CDR3 is CASSPLFGGKGQETQYF. The CDR3 coding sequence is TGTGCCAGCAGCCCCCTCTTCGGAGGGAAGGGACAAGAGACCCAGTACTTC. V and J are TRBV11-2 and TRBJ2-5; possibly TRBD2 for D (6 bases). Germline V gene sequence: CDR1 SGHAT, CDR2 FQNNGV. The CDR3 sequence is 17 residues long. The V gene lost 5 bases and the J gene lost 2 bases, with 21 bases spanning the gap.

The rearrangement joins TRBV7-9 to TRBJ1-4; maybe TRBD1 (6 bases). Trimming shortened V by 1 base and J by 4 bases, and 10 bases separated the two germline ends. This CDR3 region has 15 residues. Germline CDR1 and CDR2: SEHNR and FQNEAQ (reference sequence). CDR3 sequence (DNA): TGTGCCAGCAGCTTAGGTGGACAGCTTAATGAAAAACTGTTTTTT. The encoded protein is CASSLGGQLNEKLFF. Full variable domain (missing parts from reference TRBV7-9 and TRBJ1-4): DTGVSQNPRHKITKRGQNVTFRCDPISEHNRLYWYRQTLGQGPEFLTYFQNEAQLEKSRLLSDRFSAERPKGSFSTLEIQRTEQGDSAMYLCASSLGGQLNEKLFFGSGTQLSVL.

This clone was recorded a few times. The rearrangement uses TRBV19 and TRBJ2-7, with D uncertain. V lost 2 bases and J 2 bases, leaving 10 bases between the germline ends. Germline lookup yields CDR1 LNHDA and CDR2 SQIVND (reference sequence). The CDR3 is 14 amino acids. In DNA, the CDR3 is TGTGCCAGTAGTATAAAGGATGGTCCCTACGAGCAGTACTTC. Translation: CASSIKDGPYEQYF.

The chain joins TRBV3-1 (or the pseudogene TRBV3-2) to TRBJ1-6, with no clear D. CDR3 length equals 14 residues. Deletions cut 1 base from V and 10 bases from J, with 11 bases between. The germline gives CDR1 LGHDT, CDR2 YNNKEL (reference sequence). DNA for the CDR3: TGTGCCAGCAGCCAAGGAGCGACGGGATCACCCCTCCACTTT. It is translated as CASSQGATGSPLHF.

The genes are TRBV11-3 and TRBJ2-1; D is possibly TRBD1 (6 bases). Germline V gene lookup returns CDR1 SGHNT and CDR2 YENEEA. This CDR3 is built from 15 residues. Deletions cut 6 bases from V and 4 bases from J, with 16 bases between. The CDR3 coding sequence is TGTGCCAGCAGTCGCAAGGGACATCAATACAATGAGCAGTTCTTC. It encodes CASSRKGHQYNEQFF.

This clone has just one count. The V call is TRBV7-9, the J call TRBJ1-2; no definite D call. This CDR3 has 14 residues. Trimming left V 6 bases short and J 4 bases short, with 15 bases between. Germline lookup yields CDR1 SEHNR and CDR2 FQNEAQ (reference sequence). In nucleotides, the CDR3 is TGTGCCAGCAGGTCCATCCAGGATGTCTATGGCTACACCTTC. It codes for CASRSIQDVYGYTF.

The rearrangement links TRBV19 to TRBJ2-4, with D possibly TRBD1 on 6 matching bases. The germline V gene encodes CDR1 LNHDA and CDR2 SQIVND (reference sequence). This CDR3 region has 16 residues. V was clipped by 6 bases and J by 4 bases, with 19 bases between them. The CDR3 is CASRPTKGVTKNIQYF. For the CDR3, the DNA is TGTGCCAGTAGGCCGACCAAGGGGGTAACGAAAAACATTCAGTACTTC.

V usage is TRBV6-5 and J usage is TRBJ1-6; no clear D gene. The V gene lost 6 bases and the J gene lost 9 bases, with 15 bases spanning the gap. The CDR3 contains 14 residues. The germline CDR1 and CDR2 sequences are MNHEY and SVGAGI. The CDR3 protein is CASSNGNRGSPLHF. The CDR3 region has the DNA TGTGCCAGCAGCAACGGAAACCGGGGTTCACCCCTCCACTTT.

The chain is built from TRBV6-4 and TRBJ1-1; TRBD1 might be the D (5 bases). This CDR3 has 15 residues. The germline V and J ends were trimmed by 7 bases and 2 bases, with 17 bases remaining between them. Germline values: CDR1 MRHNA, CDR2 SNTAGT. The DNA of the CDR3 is TGTGCCAGCATTATACGACAGCCACCTAACACTGAAGCTTTCTTT. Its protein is CASIIRQPPNTEAFF.

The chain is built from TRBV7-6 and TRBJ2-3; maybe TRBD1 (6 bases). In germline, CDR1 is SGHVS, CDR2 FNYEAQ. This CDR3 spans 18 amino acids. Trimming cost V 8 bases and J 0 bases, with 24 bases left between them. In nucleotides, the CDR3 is TGTGCCAGCCCTATATATGTTACGACAGGTCCTAGCACAGATACGCAGTATTTT. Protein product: CASPIYVTTGPSTDTQYF.

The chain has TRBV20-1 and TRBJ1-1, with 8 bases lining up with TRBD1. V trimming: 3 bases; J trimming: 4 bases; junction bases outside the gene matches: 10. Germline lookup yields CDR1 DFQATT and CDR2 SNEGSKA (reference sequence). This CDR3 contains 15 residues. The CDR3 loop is CSASPSYRGGTEAFF. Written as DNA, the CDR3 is TGCAGTGCTAGTCCCTCCTACAGGGGGGGCACTGAAGCTTTCTTT.